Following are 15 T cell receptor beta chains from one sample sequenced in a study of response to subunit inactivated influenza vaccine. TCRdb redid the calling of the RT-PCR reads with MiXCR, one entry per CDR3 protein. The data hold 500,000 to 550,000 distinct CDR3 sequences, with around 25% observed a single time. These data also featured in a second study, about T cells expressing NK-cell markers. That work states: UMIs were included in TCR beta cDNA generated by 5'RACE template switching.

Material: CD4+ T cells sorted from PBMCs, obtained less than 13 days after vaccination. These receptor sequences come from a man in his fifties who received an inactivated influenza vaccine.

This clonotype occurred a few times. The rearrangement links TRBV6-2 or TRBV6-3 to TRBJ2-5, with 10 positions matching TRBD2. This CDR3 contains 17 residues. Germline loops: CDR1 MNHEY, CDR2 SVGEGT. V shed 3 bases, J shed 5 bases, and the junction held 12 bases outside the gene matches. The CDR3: CASSYTSGGAFGETQYF. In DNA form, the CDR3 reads TGTGCCAGCAGTTATACGAGCGGGGGGGCATTTGGGGAGACCCAGTACTTC.

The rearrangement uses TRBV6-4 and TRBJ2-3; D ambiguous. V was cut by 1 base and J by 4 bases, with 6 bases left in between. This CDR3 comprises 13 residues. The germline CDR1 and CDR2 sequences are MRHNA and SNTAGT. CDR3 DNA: TGTGCCAGCAGTGACTGGGTTTCAGATACGCAGTATTTT. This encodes CASSDWVSDTQYF.

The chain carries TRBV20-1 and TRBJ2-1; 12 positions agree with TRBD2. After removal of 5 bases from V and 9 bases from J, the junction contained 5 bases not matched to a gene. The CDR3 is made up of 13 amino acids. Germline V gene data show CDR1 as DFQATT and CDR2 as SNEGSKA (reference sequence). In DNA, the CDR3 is TGCAGTGCTCCGACTAGCGGGGGCAGTGAGCAGTTCTTC. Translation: CSAPTSGGSEQFF.

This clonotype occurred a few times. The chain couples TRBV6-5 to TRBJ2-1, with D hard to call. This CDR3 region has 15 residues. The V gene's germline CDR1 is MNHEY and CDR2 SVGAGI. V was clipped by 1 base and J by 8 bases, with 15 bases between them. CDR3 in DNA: TGTGCCAGCAGTTACTTTGGGCCTTTCGGCTATGAGCAGTTCTTC. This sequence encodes CASSYFGPFGYEQFF.

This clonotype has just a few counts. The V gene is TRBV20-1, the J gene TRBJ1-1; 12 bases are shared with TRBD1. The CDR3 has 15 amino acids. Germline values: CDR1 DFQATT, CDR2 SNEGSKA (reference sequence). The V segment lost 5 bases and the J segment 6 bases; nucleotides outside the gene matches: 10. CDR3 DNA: TGCAGTGCTTCCGGGACAGGGGGCGCGAGGCCTGAAGCTTTCTTT. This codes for CSASGTGGARPEAFF.

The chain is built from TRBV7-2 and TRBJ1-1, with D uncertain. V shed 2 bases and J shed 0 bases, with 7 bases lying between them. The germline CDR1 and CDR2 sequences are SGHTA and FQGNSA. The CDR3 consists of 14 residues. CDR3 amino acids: CASSLLRMNTEAFF. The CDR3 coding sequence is TGTGCCAGCAGCTTACTACGCATGAACACTGAAGCTTTCTTT.

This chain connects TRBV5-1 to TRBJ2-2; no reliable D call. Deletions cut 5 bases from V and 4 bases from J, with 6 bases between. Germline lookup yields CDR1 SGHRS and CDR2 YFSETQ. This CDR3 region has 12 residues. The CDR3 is CASRPSTGELFF. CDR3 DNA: TGCGCCAGCAGGCCGAGCACCGGGGAGCTGTTTTTT.

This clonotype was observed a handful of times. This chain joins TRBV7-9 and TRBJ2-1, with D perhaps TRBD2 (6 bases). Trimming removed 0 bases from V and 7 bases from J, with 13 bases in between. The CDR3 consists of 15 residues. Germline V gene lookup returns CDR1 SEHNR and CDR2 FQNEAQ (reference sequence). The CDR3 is CASSLAGSAGNEQFF. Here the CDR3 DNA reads TGTGCCAGCAGCTTAGCCGGGAGTGCGGGTAATGAGCAGTTCTTC. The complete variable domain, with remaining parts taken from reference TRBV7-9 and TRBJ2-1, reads DTGVSQNPRHKITKRGQNVTFRCDPISEHNRLYWYRQTLGQGPEFLTYFQNEAQLEKSRLLSDRFSAERPKGSFSTLEIQRTEQGDSAMYLCASSLAGSAGNEQFFGPGTRLTVL.

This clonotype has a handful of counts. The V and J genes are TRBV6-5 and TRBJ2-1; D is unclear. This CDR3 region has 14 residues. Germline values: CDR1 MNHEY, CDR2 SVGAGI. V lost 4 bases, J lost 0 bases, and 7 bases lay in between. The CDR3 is CASSFRSSYNEQFF. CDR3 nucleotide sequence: TGTGCCAGCAGTTTCCGGAGCTCCTACAATGAGCAGTTCTTC.

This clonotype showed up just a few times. The CDR3 loop is CASSYLLRREETQYF. In DNA, the CDR3 is TGTGCCAGCAGCTACCTCCTGCGGCGGGAAGAGACCCAGTACTTC. This rearrangement joins TRBV5-6 to TRBJ2-5; tentatively, D is TRBD2 (5 bases). The V and J ends lost 3 bases and 3 bases respectively, with 15 bases between them. This CDR3 has 15 residues. Germline CDR1 SGHDT, CDR2 YYEEEE.

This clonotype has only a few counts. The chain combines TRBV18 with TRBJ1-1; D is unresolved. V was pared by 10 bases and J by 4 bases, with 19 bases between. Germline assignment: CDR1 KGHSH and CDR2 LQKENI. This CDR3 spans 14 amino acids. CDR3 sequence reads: CATTPAGLGTEAFF. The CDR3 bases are TGTGCCACCACACCCGCGGGGTTAGGCACTGAAGCTTTCTTT.

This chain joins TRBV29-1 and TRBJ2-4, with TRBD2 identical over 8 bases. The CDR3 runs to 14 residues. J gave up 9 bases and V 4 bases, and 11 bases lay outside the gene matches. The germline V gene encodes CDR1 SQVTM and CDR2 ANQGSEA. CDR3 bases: TGCAGCGTTGGTAGCGGGATTGGCCAGGGCATTCAGTACTTC. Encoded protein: CSVGSGIGQGIQYF. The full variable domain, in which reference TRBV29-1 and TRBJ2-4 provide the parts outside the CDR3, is SAVISQKPSRDICQRGTSLTIQCQVDSQVTMMFWYRQQPGQSLTLIATANQGSEATYESGFVIDKFPISRPNLTFSTLTVSNMSPEDSSIYLCSVGSGIGQGIQYFGAGTRLSVL.

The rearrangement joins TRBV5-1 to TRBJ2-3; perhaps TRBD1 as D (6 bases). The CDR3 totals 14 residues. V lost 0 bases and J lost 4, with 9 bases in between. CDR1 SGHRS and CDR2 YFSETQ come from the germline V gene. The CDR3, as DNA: TGCGCCAGCAGCTTGGATGCAGGGGCAGATACGCAGTATTTT. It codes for CASSLDAGADTQYF.

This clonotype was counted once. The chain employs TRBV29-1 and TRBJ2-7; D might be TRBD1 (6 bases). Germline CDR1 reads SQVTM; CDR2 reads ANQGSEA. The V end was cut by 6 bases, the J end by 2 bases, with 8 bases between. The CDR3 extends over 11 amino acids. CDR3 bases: TGCAGCGTCAGGGGTCCCTACGAGCAGTACTTC. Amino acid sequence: CSVRGPYEQYF.

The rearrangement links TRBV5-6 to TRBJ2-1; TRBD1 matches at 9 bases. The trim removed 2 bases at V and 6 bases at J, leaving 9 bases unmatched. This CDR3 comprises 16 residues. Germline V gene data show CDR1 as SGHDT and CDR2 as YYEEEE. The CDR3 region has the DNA TGTGCCAGCAGCTTTTGGACCGGGACAGGGATCAATGAGCAGTTCTTC. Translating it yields CASSFWTGTGINEQFF.